A single T cell receptor (beta chain) is shown here with its context. This specimen belongs to a study of blood T cells in healthy people across ages. The germline gives CDR1 MGHDK, CDR2 SYGVNS. The CDR3 runs to 13 residues. Trimming cost V 1 base and J 7 bases, with 10 bases left between them. A J-beta primer mix and a sample-barcoded 5' primer were used in a second PCR of about 6 to 12 cycles. TCRdb ran MiXCR on the 5' RACE reads and lists one entry per CDR3 protein. The sample consists of around 320,000 distinct CDR3 sequences, roughly 26% of them appearing once. The genes are TRBV25-1 and TRBJ2-5; D might be TRBD2 (6 bases). This sequence originates from a woman in her 70s in good health. The sample was blood. In DNA form, the CDR3 reads TGTGCCAGCAGTGAATTACCCGGGGGGACCCAGTACTTC. It codes for CASSELPGGTQYF.